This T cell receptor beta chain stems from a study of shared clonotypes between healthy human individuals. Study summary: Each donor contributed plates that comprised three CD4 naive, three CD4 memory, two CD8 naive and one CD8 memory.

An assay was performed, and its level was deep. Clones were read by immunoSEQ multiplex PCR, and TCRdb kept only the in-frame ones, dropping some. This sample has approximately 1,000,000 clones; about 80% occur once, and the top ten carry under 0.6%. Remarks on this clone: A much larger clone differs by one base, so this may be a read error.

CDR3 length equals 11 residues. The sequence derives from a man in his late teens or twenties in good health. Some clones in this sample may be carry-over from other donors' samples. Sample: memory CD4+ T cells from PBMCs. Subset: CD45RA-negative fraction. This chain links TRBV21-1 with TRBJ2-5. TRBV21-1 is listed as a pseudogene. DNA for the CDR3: TGTGCCAGCAGCCACCCAGAGACCCAGTACTTC. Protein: CASSHPETQYF.